This TCR beta chain derives from a study of identical twins. The germline gives CDR1 DFQATT, CDR2 SNEGSKA (reference sequence). Trimming took 0 bases from V and 3 from J, leaving 12 bases between them. The length of the CDR3 is 14 residues. Donors uniformly comprised healthy Caucasians. In TCRdb, the 5' RACE reads were re-called with MiXCR into one record per CDR3 protein. This sample has some 760,000 distinct CDR3 sequences, with roughly 20% found just once. A further study also used this sample, focusing on T cells expressing NK-cell markers. As that report states: Dominant NKG2C+ clonotype frequencies of about 1.0-8% of CD8+ T cells were measured in over 5 donors.

V gene TRBV20-1 combines with J gene TRBJ2-7; D uncertain. Sequencing was performed on PBMCs. This receptor was identified in a woman aged 18-29 years in good health. Here the CDR3 reads CSARDWASDYEQYF. The CDR3 region has the DNA TGCAGTGCTAGAGACTGGGCCAGCGACTACGAGCAGTACTTC.